Below, 27 T cell receptor beta chains from the same sample are listed, as sequenced in a study of early T cells in non-severe SARS-CoV-2 infection. MiXCR was run by TCRdb on the 5' RACE reads, yielding one entry per CDR3 protein. This table has 100,000 or so distinct CDR3 sequences, over 10% appearing once. Sequencing input: whole blood. Receptors were obtained from an adult who was a healthcare worker with PCR-confirmed SARS-CoV-2 infection or an uninfected control (not recorded which).

The V call is TRBV28, the J call TRBJ1-5, with D unclear. Trimming shortened V by 6 bases and J by 1 base, and 4 bases separated the two germline ends. The CDR3 extends over 12 amino acids. The germline gives CDR1 MDHEN, CDR2 SYDVKM. CDR3 loop: CASRPSNQPQHF. DNA for the CDR3: TGTGCCAGCAGGCCCAGCAATCAGCCCCAGCATTTT.

The sample holds many counts of this clonotype. The chain employs TRBV10-3 and TRBJ2-6; 8 positions agree with TRBD2. The germline CDR1 and CDR2 sequences are ENHRY and SYGVKD. V lost 1 base and J lost 3; bases outside the gene matches: 5. CDR3 size: 17 residues. In DNA form, the CDR3 reads TGTGCCATCAGTGAGTTAGCGGGATCTTATGGGGCCAACGTCCTGACTTTC. It yields the protein CAISELAGSYGANVLTF.

Ten or more counts support this clonotype. The chain carries TRBV2 and TRBJ2-7; TRBD2 matches 10 bases. The junction had 11 bases not matched to a gene; V was cut back by 9 bases and J by 6 bases. The CDR3 totals 14 residues. Germline values: CDR1 SNHLY, CDR2 FYNNEI. The CDR3 DNA follows: TGTGCCAGTCGAGAGCGGGAGGGAGGTCTCGAGCAGTACTTC. Translated: CASREREGGLEQYF.

This clonotype was detected many times. J is TRBJ2-7 and V is TRBV20-1; 10 positions agree with TRBD2. Per the germline V gene, CDR1 is DFQATT and CDR2 is SNEGSKA (reference sequence). Unmatched junction bases numbered 7, after V lost 6 bases and J lost 2 bases. The CDR3 is 14 residues long. CDR3 coding DNA: TGCAGTGCCGGACGGACTAGCGGACCCTACGAGCAGTACTTC. This sequence encodes CSAGRTSGPYEQYF.

This clonotype was picked up many times. The chain uses TRBV11-2 and TRBJ2-7; the match to TRBD2 covers 7 bases. The ends lost 5 bases at V and 6 bases at J; junction bases unmatched: 13. Germline V gene data show CDR1 as SGHAT and CDR2 as FQNNGV. This CDR3 contains 15 residues. Here the CDR3 reads CASSPPLLGRGEQYF. In DNA form, the CDR3 reads TGTGCCAGCAGCCCACCCCTGTTGGGGAGGGGCGAGCAGTACTTC. Full variable domain (rest looked up from reference TRBV11-2 and TRBJ2-7): EAGVAQSPRYKIIEKRQSVAFWCNPISGHATLYWYQQILGQGPKLLIQFQNNGVVDDSQLPKDRFSAERLKGVDSTLKIQPAKLEDSAVYLCASSPPLLGRGEQYFGPGTRLTVT.

The J gene is TRBJ2-1, the V gene TRBV7-2; TRBD1 aligns across 9 bases. The V gene end was trimmed by 5 bases and the J gene end by 2 bases; junction bases not matched to a gene: 16. The CDR3 sequence is 19 residues long. CDR1 is SGHTA and CDR2 is FQGNSA in the germline V gene. The CDR3 loop is CASSGTGGVGLGTYNEQFF. CDR3 bases: TGTGCCAGCAGCGGAACAGGGGGCGTGGGACTGGGGACCTACAATGAGCAGTTCTTC.

The chain joins TRBV20-1 to TRBJ1-1, with D possibly matching TRBD1 (6 bases). The CDR3 is made up of 17 amino acids. V was shortened by 3 bases and J by 2 bases, with 22 bases between the two germline ends. Germline V CDR1 and CDR2: DFQATT, SNEGSKA (reference sequence). The CDR3 sequence: CSASTRTGARVNTEAFF. Written as DNA, the CDR3 is TGCAGTGCTAGTACCCGAACGGGGGCGCGGGTAAACACTGAAGCTTTCTTT.

The gene calls are TRBV29-1 and TRBJ2-7; no clear D gene. This CDR3 contains 12 residues. Looked up from germline, CDR1 is SQVTM and CDR2 is ANQGSEA. Trimming stripped 7 bases from V and 6 bases from J, with 16 bases between. CDR3 residues: CSAQKTSGEQYF. In nucleotides, the CDR3 is TGCAGCGCCCAGAAAACCTCTGGCGAGCAGTACTTC.

In its sample, this clonotype was seen many times. The CDR3 sequence: CAWTGTGYTF. As DNA, the CDR3 is TGTGCCTGGACCGGGACCGGCTACACCTTC. The gene calls are TRBV30 and TRBJ1-2; possible D gene TRBD1, 5 bases. This CDR3 contains 10 residues. CDR1 and CDR2 (germline): GTSNPN, SVGIG (reference sequence). The ends were cut back, 4 bases at V and 8 bases at J, with 8 bases in the middle.

This clonotype was seen a few times. The V call is TRBV7-8, the J call TRBJ2-7; D may correspond to TRBD1 or TRBD2 (5 bases each). CDR3 length equals 14 residues. Germline assignment: CDR1 SGHVS and CDR2 FQNEAQ. V lost 3 bases to trimming and J lost 4 bases, with 13 bases between them. The CDR3 DNA follows: TGTGCCAGCAGCTTGGCCCGGGACCCATACGAGCAGTACTTC. Translated, it gives CASSLARDPYEQYF.

The rearrangement uses TRBV6-1 and TRBJ1-3; TRBD1 aligns across 7 bases. The CDR3 spans 16 residues. The ends lost 10 bases at V and 0 bases at J; junction bases unmatched: 12. Germline V CDR1 and CDR2: MNHNS, SASEGT. The CDR3 coding sequence is TGTGCCATCGTCGAGGGACAGCTCCTCTCTGGAAACACCATATATTTT. This encodes CAIVEGQLLSGNTIYF.

The chain joins TRBV14 to TRBJ1-1, with no clear D. Looked up from germline, CDR1 is SGHDN and CDR2 is FVKESK. There are 14 residues in the CDR3. V gave up 1 base and J gave up 11 bases, with 17 bases separating them. The CDR3 protein is CASSQGRPTPGAFF. The CDR3 DNA reads TGTGCCAGCAGCCAAGGCAGACCTACTCCGGGGGCTTTCTTT.

Worth noting for this clonotype: This could be a read error, since a much larger clone is one nucleotide away. The V call is TRBV5-6, the J call TRBJ1-1, with unresolved D. Per the germline V gene, CDR1 is SGHDT and CDR2 is YYEEEE. The length of the CDR3 is 13 residues. CDR3 in amino acids: CASGTRHGTVAFF. The CDR3, as DNA: TGTGCCAGCGGTACCCGGCATGGCACTGTAGCTTTCTTT.

This clonotype appeared many times. The J gene is TRBJ1-3, the V gene TRBV11-2; D is possibly TRBD1 (6 bases). The CDR3 has 16 residues. Germline values: CDR1 SGHAT, CDR2 FQNNGV. V lost 2 bases and J lost 4, with 15 bases in between. The DNA for the CDR3 is TGTGCCAGCAGCTTATTGGGGACACTCGCGGGAAACACCATATATTTT. This encodes CASSLLGTLAGNTIYF.

The sample holds a few counts of this clonotype. V gene TRBV30 combines with J gene TRBJ1-1, with 7 nucleotides matching TRBD1. CDR3 size: 12 residues. Per the germline V gene, CDR1 is GTSNPN and CDR2 is SVGIG (reference sequence). V lost 5 bases and J lost 12; bases outside the gene matches: 12. In DNA form, the CDR3 reads TGTGCCTGGTCTTACGGCAGGGGGGCGACTTTCTTT. It codes for CAWSYGRGATFF.

This clonotype was detected ten times or more. The gene calls are TRBV20-1 and TRBJ2-3; unclear D gene. V was cut by 5 bases and J by 6 bases, with 15 bases left in between. This CDR3 region has 13 residues. Germline V gene sequence: CDR1 DFQATT, CDR2 SNEGSKA (reference sequence). The CDR3 DNA sequence: TGCAGTGCTTTTCATCCGATCATGGATACGCAGTATTTT. Its protein is CSAFHPIMDTQYF.

The chain recombines TRBV28 with TRBJ1-2; the match to TRBD1 covers 9 bases. Germline V gene lookup returns CDR1 MDHEN and CDR2 SYDVKM. CDR3 length: 14 amino acids. V gave up 7 bases and J gave up 7 bases; unmatched junction bases: 10. The CDR3 sequence is CASIMTGGISGYTF. DNA of the CDR3: TGTGCCAGCATCATGACAGGGGGGATTTCTGGCTACACCTTC.

J is TRBJ2-7 and V is TRBV6-5, with 9 bases fitting TRBD2. In germline, CDR1 is MNHEY, CDR2 SVGAGI. The length of the CDR3 is 15 residues. V was clipped by 0 bases and J by 4 bases; unmatched bases: 4. In nucleotides, the CDR3 is TGTGCCAGCAGTTACTCGTCTAGCGGGACGTACGAGCAGTACTTC. Translation: CASSYSSSGTYEQYF.

This clonotype was counted only a few times. J is TRBJ2-1 and V is TRBV14; 9 bases are shared with TRBD2. CDR1 is SGHDN and CDR2 is FVKESK in the germline V gene. J lost 8 bases, V lost 5 bases, and 13 bases had no gene match. The length of the CDR3 is 16 residues. Here the CDR3 reads CASSYLGSAGGHEQFF. The CDR3 coding sequence is TGTGCCAGCAGCTACTTAGGAAGCGCGGGAGGGCATGAGCAGTTCTTC. Combining the CDR3 with reference TRBV14 and TRBJ2-1 gives the whole variable domain EAGVTQFPSHSVIEKGQTVTLRCDPISGHDNLYWYRRVMGKEIKFLLHFVKESKQDESGMPNNRFLAERTGGTYSTLKVQPAELEDSGVYFCASSYLGSAGGHEQFFGPGTRLTVL.

This sequence joins TRBV28 and TRBJ2-3; TRBD1 agrees at 7 bases. V shed 2 bases and J 0 bases; nucleotides not matched to a gene: 2. The CDR3 contains 15 residues. Germline-derived CDR1 and CDR2 are MDHEN and SYDVKM. DNA of the CDR3: TGTGCCAGCAGTTTAGGGGGACAGAGCACAGATACGCAGTATTTT. Its protein product is CASSLGGQSTDTQYF. Looking up the rest from reference TRBV28 and TRBJ2-3 gives the full variable domain: DVKVTQSSRYLVKRTGEKVFLECVQDMDHENMFWYRQDPGLGLRLIYFSYDVKMKEKGDIPEGYSVSREKKERFSLILESASTNQTSMYLCASSLGGQSTDTQYFGPGTRLTVL.

A few counts support this clonotype. This sequence joins TRBV7-9 and TRBJ2-7; D uncertain. The CDR3 is 14 residues long. Germline V CDR1 and CDR2: SEHNR, FQNEAQ (reference sequence). V lost 3 bases to trimming and J lost 4 bases, with 13 bases between them. This CDR3 is CASSLGGTKYEQYF. In DNA, the CDR3 is TGTGCCAGCAGCTTGGGCGGAACTAAGTACGAGCAGTACTTC.

This clonotype was seen at least ten times. CDR3 region: CASSQSLSDEQYF. CDR3 nucleotide sequence: TGTGCCAGCAGCCAAAGCCTCAGCGACGAGCAGTACTTC. The rearrangement uses TRBV7-9 and TRBJ2-7; D ambiguous. CDR1 and CDR2 (germline): SEHNR, FQNEAQ (reference sequence). The CDR3 runs 13 residues. Trimming pared 5 bases from V and 5 bases from J, leaving 13 bases between.

At least ten counts were recorded for this clonotype. This chain connects TRBV9 to TRBJ2-5, with TRBD2 matching over 7 bases. Trimming removed 1 base from V and 5 bases from J; junction bases left unmatched: 8. Looked up from germline, CDR1 is SGDLS and CDR2 is YYNGEE. This CDR3 has 15 amino acids. CDR3 bases: TGTGCCAGCAGCGTATCCCACGGGAGGAGGGAGACCCAGTACTTC. Encoded protein: CASSVSHGRRETQYF.

This clonotype showed up many times. This rearrangement joins TRBV28 to TRBJ2-7; 7 positions match TRBD2. Looked up from germline, CDR1 is MDHEN and CDR2 is SYDVKM. This CDR3 has 12 amino acids. V dropped 6 bases and J dropped 6; count of bases not matched to a gene: 5. The CDR3 bases are TGTGCCAGCAGCCGCGGCGGGGGCGAGCAGTACTTC. Its protein is CASSRGGGEQYF.

This clonotype was seen more than once but under ten times. The chain is built from TRBV1 and TRBJ1-5; whether TRBD1, the table's D call, matches the DNA was not checked. TRBV1 is flagged as a pseudogene. The CDR3 runs to 16 residues. CDR3: CTSSQPRAETHQPQHF. The CDR3 DNA reads as TGCACCAGCAGCCAACCCCGGGCCGAAACTCATCAGCCCCAGCATTTT.

The V and J genes are TRBV30 and TRBJ2-5; no definite D call. This CDR3 has 11 residues. The ends were cut back, 5 bases at V and 4 bases at J, with 8 bases in the middle. Germline V CDR1 and CDR2: GTSNPN, SVGIG (reference sequence). The CDR3 coding sequence is TGTGCCTGGGGAGTTGGAGAGACCCAGTACTTC. As protein: CAWGVGETQYF.

The J gene is TRBJ2-3, the V gene TRBV6-5; D unresolved. The CDR3 covers 12 residues. Germline V CDR1 and CDR2: MNHEY, SVGAGI. The V end lost 8 bases, the J end lost 2 bases, and 8 bases lay between the germline ends. The CDR3: CASAAHTDTQYF. The CDR3 nucleotides are TGTGCCAGCGCGGCACACACAGATACGCAGTATTTT.